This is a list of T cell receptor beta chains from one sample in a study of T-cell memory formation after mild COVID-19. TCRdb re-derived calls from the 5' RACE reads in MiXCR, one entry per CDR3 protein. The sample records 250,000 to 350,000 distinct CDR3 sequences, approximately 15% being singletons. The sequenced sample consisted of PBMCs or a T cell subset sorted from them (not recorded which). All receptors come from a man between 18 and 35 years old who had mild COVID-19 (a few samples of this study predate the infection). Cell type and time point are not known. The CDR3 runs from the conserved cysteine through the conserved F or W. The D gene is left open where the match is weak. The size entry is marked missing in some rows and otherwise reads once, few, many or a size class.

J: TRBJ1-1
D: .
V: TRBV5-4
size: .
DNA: TGTGCCAGCAGCCAGGGACACTGGGTCAACACTGAAGCTTTCTTT
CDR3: CASSQGHWVNTEAFF

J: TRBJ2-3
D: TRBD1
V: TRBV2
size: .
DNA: TGTGCCAGCCCACAAAGGGGGCAGGGACAACCCGCAGATACGCAGTATTTT
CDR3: CASPQRGQGQPADTQYF

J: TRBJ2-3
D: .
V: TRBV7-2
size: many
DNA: TGTGCCAGCAGCCCCACGACGTCGACAGATACGCAGTATTTT
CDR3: CASSPTTSTDTQYF

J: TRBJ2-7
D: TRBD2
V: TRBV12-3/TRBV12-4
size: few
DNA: TGTGCCAGCAGTCCGCTCGACAAGAGAAGCGGGGATTACGACGAGCAGTACTTC
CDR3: CASSPLDKRSGDYDEQYF

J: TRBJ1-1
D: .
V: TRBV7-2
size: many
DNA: TGTGCCAGCAGCTTCGGCCCTGAAGCTTTCTTT
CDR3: CASSFGPEAFF

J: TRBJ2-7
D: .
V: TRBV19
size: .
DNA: TGTGCCAGCCGGGACAGCGGGGACTACGAGCAGTACTTC
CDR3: CASRDSGDYEQYF

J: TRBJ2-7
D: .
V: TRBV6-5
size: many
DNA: TGTGCCAGCAGTTACCGAAGCTCCTACGAGCAGTACTTC
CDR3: CASSYRSSYEQYF

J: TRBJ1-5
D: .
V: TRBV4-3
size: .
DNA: TGCGCCAGCAGCCAACCAGGGGCCCGCAATCAGCCCCAGCATTTT
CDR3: CASSQPGARNQPQHF

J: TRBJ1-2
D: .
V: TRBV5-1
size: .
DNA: TGCGCCAGCAGCGCCACTCGACAGGTCTATGGCTACACCTTC
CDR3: CASSATRQVYGYTF

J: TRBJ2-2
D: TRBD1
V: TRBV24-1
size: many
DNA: TGTGCCACCAGTGATTTGGACAGGGACACCGGGGAGCTGTTTTTT
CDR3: CATSDLDRDTGELFF

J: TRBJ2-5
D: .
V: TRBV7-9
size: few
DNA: TGTGCCAGCAGCTTGTTTCCTCAGGGGCGAGGGACCCAGTACTTC
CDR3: CASSLFPQGRGTQYF

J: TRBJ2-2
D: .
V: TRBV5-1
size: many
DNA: TGCGCCAGCAGCTTAACGGGCCCGAACACCGGGGAGCTGTTTTTT
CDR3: CASSLTGPNTGELFF

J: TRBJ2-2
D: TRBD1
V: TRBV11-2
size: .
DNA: TGTGCCAGCAGCTGGACAACAGGGGGCACCGGGGAGCTGTTTTTT
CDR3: CASSWTTGGTGELFF

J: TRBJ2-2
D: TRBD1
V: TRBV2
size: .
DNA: TGTGCCAGCAATTGGGCCCCAGGGACAGGGACGTTGGGTACCGGGGAGCTGTTTTTT
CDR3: CASNWAPGTGTLGTGELFF

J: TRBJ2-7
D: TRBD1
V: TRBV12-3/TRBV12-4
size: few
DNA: TGTGCCAGCAGTGGACAGGGGGGCGGCGAGCAGTACTTC
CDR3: CASSGQGGGEQYF

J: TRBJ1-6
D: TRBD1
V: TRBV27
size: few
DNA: TGTGCCAGCAGTTTTACAGGGGGGTCACCCCTCCACTTT
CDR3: CASSFTGGSPLHF

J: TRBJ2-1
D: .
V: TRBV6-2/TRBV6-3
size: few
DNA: TGTGCCAGCAAGAAGGCAGGGCAATACAATGAGCAGTTCTTC
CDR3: CASKKAGQYNEQFF

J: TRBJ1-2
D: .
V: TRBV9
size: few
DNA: TGTGCCAGCAGCGGAAGGACAATTTCTAACTATGGCTACACCTTC
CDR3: CASSGRTISNYGYTF

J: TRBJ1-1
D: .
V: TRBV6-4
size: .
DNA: TGTGCCAGCAGTGATGAGACCGTGAACACTGAAGCTTTCTTT
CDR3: CASSDETVNTEAFF

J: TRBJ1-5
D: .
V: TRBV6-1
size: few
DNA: TGTGCCAGCAGTGAAGCGCCTAGGGATCAGCCCCAGCATTTT
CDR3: CASSEAPRDQPQHF

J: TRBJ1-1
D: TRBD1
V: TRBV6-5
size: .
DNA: TGTGCCAGCAGCCGCGACAGGGTGGCGAGGATGAACACTGAAGCTTTCTTT
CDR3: CASSRDRVARMNTEAFF

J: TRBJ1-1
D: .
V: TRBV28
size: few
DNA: TGTGCCAGCAGCGACAACACGGCGAACACTGAAGCTTTCTTT
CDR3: CASSDNTANTEAFF

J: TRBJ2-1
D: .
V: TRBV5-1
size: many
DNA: TGCGCCAGCAGCTTGGCCGCGGCAGGGAAAGGCAATGAGCAGTTCTTC
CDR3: CASSLAAAGKGNEQFF

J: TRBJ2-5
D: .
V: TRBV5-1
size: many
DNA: TGCGCCAGCAGCTTGGTTCCTAGCCAGGAGACCCAGTACTTC
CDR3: CASSLVPSQETQYF

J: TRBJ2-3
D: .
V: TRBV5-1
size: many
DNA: TGCGCCAGCAGCCAGGGACGGATCACAGATACGCAGTATTTT
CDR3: CASSQGRITDTQYF

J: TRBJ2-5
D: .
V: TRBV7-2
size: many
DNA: TGTGCCAGCAGCTTAGGGGACCTTCGAAGGGAGACCCAGTACTTC
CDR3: CASSLGDLRRETQYF

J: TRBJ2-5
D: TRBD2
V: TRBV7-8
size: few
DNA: TGTGCCAGCAGCATGAGACTAGCGGGGACCTTCCAAGAGACCCAGTACTTC
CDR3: CASSMRLAGTFQETQYF

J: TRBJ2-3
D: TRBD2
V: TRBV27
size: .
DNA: TGTGCCAGCAGTCAGCGGGACCCCGTAGGTACGCAGTATTTT
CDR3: CASSQRDPVGTQYF

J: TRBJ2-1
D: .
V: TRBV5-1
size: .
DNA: TGCGCCAGCAGCTTGGCCGGCCAGGAGCAGTTCTTC
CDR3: CASSLAGQEQFF

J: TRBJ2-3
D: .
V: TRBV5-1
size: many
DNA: TGCGCCAGCAGCTTGGGGGGTCGCACAGATACGCAGTATTTT
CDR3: CASSLGGRTDTQYF

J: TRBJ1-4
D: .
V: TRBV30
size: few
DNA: TGTGCCGGATCATATGCAACTAATGAAAAACTGTTTTTT
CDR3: CAGSYATNEKLFF

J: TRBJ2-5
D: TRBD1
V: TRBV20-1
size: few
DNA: TGCAGTGCTAGAGATCGAGGGGGCATAGGGGAGACCCAGTACTTC
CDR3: CSARDRGGIGETQYF

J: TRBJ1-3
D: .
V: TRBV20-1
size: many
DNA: TGCAGTGCTAGAGACCCGAATGGGGCTGGAAACACCATATATTTT
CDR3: CSARDPNGAGNTIYF

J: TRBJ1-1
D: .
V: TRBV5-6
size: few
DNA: TGTGCCAGCAGATTACAGGAGAACACTGAAGCTTTCTTT
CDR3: CASRLQENTEAFF

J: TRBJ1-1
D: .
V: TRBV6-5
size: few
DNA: TGTGCCAGCAGTTCGATGTGGGCAGGGGCGACTGACACTGAAGCTTTCTTT
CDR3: CASSSMWAGATDTEAFF

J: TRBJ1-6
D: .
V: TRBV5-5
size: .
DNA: TGTGCCAGCAGGCCGATGGGGACGGCAAATTCACCCCTCCACTTT
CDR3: CASRPMGTANSPLHF

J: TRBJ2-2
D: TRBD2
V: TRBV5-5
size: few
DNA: TGTGCCAGCAGCCTAACTAGCGGGGATACGAACACCGGGGAGCTGTTTTTT
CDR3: CASSLTSGDTNTGELFF

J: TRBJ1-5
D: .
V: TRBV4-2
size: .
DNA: TGTGCCAGCAGCCGCCAGGACGGCAATCAGCCCCAGCATTTT
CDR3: CASSRQDGNQPQHF

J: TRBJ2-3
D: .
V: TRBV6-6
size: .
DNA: TGTGCCAGCAGTTACTCCGGTGGGACGGTGAAAGATACGCAGTATTTT
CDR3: CASSYSGGTVKDTQYF

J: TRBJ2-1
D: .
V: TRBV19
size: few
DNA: TGTGCCAGTAGTTGGGCAATGGGGTCCAATGAGCAGTTCTTC
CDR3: CASSWAMGSNEQFF

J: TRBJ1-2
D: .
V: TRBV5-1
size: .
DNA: TGCGCCAGCAGCTTGAGTTTCGGTCCCGACTATGGCTACACCTTC
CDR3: CASSLSFGPDYGYTF

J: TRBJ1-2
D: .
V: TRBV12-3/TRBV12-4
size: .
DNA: TGTGCCAGCAGTTTTTTGGGGGTGGGCTATGGCTACACCTTC
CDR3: CASSFLGVGYGYTF

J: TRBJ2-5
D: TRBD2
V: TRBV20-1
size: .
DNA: TGCAGTGCCCCGGGGGGGCGGGAAGAGACCCAGTACTTC
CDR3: CSAPGGREETQYF

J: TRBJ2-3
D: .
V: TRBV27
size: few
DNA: TGTGCCAGCAGGAAGACCGGGTCCGTAACAGATACGCAGTATTTT
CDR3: CASRKTGSVTDTQYF

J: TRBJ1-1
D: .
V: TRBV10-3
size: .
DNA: TGTGCCATCAGTGCCTCGGGTCCCAGGGAAGCTTTCTTT
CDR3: CAISASGPREAFF

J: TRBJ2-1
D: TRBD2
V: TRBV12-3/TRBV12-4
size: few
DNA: TGTGCCAGCACCCCCCCGACTAGCGGGGGCTCGAATGAGCAGTTCTTC
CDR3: CASTPPTSGGSNEQFF

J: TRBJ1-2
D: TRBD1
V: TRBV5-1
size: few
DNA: TGCGCCAGCAGCTTGGTAGAGACAGGGGGCGAGTATGGCTACACCTTC
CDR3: CASSLVETGGEYGYTF

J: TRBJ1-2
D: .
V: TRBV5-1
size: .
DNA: TGCGCCAGCAGCTGGGAGACATGGGGCGCGGATGGCTACACCTTC
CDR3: CASSWETWGADGYTF

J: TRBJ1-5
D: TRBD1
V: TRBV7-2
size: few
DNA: TGTGCCAGCAGCTTCAGGGGGCCGATCAATCAGCCCCAGCATTTT
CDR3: CASSFRGPINQPQHF

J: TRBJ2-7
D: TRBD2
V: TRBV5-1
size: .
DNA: TGCGCCAGCAGCGTGACTAGCGGGGGCCAGTACGAGCAGTACTTC
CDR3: CASSVTSGGQYEQYF

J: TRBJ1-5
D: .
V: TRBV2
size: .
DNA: TGTGCCAGCAGTCCTGACGGGCAGCAAAATCAGCCCCAGCATTTT
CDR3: CASSPDGQQNQPQHF

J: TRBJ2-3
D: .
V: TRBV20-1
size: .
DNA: TGCAGTGCTAGAACAGGGTACACGCAGTATTTT
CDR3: CSARTGYTQYF